This T cell receptor (beta chain) is drawn from a study of shared clonotypes between healthy human individuals. The data were produced by immunoSEQ multiplex PCR, yet TCRdb's version contains in-frame clones alone and is incomplete. The sample yields 650,000 to 800,000 clones, around 70% seen once. The split of CD4+ cells yielded CD45RA+ naive and CD45RA-negative memory subsets. As concerns this clone: The target antigen is unknown.

Germline assignment: CDR1 MNHEY and CDR2 SVGAGI. The CDR3 length is 14 residues. The J segment lost 1 base and the V segment lost 6 bases, leaving 5 bases of the junction unmatched. Study results and limitations: In contrast to clonotypes shared by all four donors, non-shared clonotypes had lower generation probabilities.

The rearrangement links TRBV6-5 to TRBJ2-7, with TRBD1 matching 8 bases. The specimen sequenced was memory CD4+ T cells sorted from blood. Subset here: CD45RA-negative fraction. The receptor comes from a woman in her twenties or thirties in good health. CDR3 nucleotide sequence: TGTGCCAGCAGCCAGGACAGGGTATCCTACGAGCAGTACTTC. Its protein is CASSQDRVSYEQYF.